This T cell receptor beta chain was captured by sequencing in a study of CD4+ T cells in melanoma. Of note for this clone: The antigen is undetermined.

The V end lost 0 bases, the J end lost 4 bases, and 5 bases lay between the germline ends. The CDR3 loop spans 12 amino acids. Germline V gene data show CDR1 as SGHRS and CDR2 as YFSETQ. TCRdb's copy holds only in-frame clones and misses some; the assay was immunoSEQ multiplex PCR. The data contain 50,000 to 60,000 clones, roughly 69% of them singletons. General observations from the study: Reportedly, melanoma neoantigen-specific CD4+ T cells showed varied differentiation states. CD8+ T cell, macrophage and B cell function reportedly correlated with neoantigen-specific CD4+ T cells.

The TCR sequence derives from a human donor with melanoma. The sample was tumor tissue. This rearrangement joins TRBV5-1 to TRBJ2-7; D is unresolved. CDR3 protein: CASSLGGYEQYF. The DNA for the CDR3 is TGCGCCAGCAGCTTGGGGGGTTACGAGCAGTACTTC.